This record concerns one T cell receptor beta chain sequence. Its matching antigen is unknown. These data come from a study of CD8 T cells in Susac syndrome. In germline, CDR1 is SGHNT, CDR2 YYREEE (reference sequence). The CDR3 sequence is 14 residues long. Deletions cut 3 bases from V and 1 base from J, with 11 bases between. Study-wide results and caveats: The number of Susac-specific public clones found was roughly 16 in total CD8+ repertoires and roughly 5 in CD8+ TEMRA repertoires.

Reverse transcription of 0.5 to 1 ug RNA was carried out with random hexamers. The authors amplified TCR beta CDR3 across 54 Vbeta and 13 Jbeta using immunoSEQ multiplex PCR. TCRdb recomputed calls from the immunoSEQ multiplex PCR reads with MiXCR, one row per CDR3 protein. The data hold roughly 80,000 distinct CDR3 sequences, with roughly 94% observed a single time. The sequenced sample consisted of CD8+ T cells from PBMCs. The rearrangement links TRBV5-4 to TRBJ2-7; TRBD1 might be the D (5 bases). This TCR was sampled from a human donor with Susac syndrome. CDR3 sequence (DNA): TGTGCCAGCAGCTCGAACACAGGATCCTACGAGCAGTACTTC. This translates into CASSSNTGSYEQYF.